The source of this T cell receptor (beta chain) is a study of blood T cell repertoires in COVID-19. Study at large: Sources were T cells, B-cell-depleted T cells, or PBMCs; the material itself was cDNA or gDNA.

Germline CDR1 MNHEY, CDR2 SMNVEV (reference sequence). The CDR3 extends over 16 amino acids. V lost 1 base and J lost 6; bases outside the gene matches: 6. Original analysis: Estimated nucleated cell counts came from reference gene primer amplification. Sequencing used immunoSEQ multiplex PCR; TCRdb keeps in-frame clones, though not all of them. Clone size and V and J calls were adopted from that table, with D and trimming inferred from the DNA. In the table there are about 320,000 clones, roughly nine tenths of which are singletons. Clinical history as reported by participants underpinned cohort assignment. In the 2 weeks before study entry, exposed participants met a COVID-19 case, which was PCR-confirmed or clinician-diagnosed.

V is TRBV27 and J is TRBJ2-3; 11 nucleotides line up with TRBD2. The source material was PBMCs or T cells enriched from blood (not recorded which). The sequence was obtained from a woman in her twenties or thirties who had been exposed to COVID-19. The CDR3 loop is CASSLLLAGGPDTQYF. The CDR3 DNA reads TGTGCCAGCAGTTTATTGCTAGCGGGGGGCCCCGATACGCAGTATTTT.